The 28 T cell receptor beta chains reported below all come from one sample, sequenced in a study of breast tumors, draining lymph nodes, adjacent tissues (dated by TCRdb to about 2016). Lymph node samples were obtained from the axillary draining lymph nodes of breast cancer patients. Library prep was done by multiplex PCR. TCRdb shows the sequencer as Illumina HiSeq 2000. TCRdb reprocessed the public reads (quality trimming at Q25 with fastp, clone calling with MiXCR) and kept in-frame beta chains. All rows with the same CDR3 protein become a single entry with the most common DNA and genes. This sample lists about 230,000 distinct CDR3 sequences; 32% were detected once. The ten largest clones take up 1.4% of the sample. Sequenced input: axillary lymph node tissue. Receptors originate from a female donor with breast cancer. Some clones in this sample may be carry-over from other donors' samples.

This clonotype was counted many times. V and J are TRBV7-9 and TRBJ2-1; 11 bases are shared with TRBD2. The CDR3 spans 15 residues. J lost 9 bases, V lost 4 bases, and 8 bases had no gene match. Germline V gene sequence: CDR1 SEHNR, CDR2 FQNEAQ (reference sequence). CDR3 region: CASSSLAGVQSEQFF. Written as DNA, the CDR3 is TGTGCCAGCAGCTCACTAGCGGGAGTTCAGAGTGAGCAGTTCTTC.

Ten or more counts support this clonotype. This chain uses TRBV7-9 with TRBJ1-3; D is unresolved. The V and J ends lost 4 bases and 2 bases respectively, with 15 bases between them. CDR1 is SEHNR and CDR2 is FQNEAQ in the germline V gene (reference sequence). The CDR3 consists of 16 residues. CDR3: CASSSLKKVTGNTIYF. CDR3 bases: TGTGCCAGCAGCTCCCTTAAGAAGGTTACTGGAAACACCATATATTTT.

On this clonotype: No conserved phenylalanine or tryptophan ends this CDR3, so it is likely a read error. The chain joins TRBV19 to TRBJ2-6; D call uncertain. V shed 3 bases and J shed 4 bases, with 10 bases lying between them. The CDR3 is made up of 15 amino acids. Per the germline V gene, CDR1 is LNHDA and CDR2 is SQIVND (reference sequence). The chain's CDR3 is CASSIKGSGANVLTL. The CDR3 DNA follows: TGTGCCAGTAGTATTAAGGGTTCCGGGGCCAACGTCCTGACTCTC.

This clonotype has at least ten counts. The V gene is TRBV30, the J gene TRBJ2-5; 13 bases map to TRBD2. The germline V gene encodes CDR1 GTSNPN and CDR2 SVGIG (reference sequence). The J segment lost 5 bases and the V segment lost 3 bases, leaving 3 bases of the junction unmatched. CDR3 length: 14 residues. DNA for the CDR3: TGTGCCTGGAGGACTAGCGGGAGGTGGGAGACCCAGTACTTC. Amino acid sequence: CAWRTSGRWETQYF.

V is TRBV24-1 and J is TRBJ2-7; TRBD1 matches at 10 bases. CDR1 and CDR2 (germline): KGHDR, SFDVKD. The CDR3 covers 18 residues. With 4 bases clipped from V and 4 bases from J, the junction kept 15 bases outside the gene matches. CDR3 coding DNA: TGTGCCACCAGTGACACGAACGAACGGGGACAGGGGTCATACGAGCAGTACTTC. Its translation is CATSDTNERGQGSYEQYF.

This clonotype was seen at least ten times. The J gene is TRBJ2-5, the V gene TRBV29-1; TRBD1 agrees at 7 bases. The CDR3 sequence is 12 residues long. V was pared by 3 bases and J by 4 bases, with 2 bases of the junction left unmatched. Germline-derived CDR1 and CDR2 are SQVTM and ANQGSEA. CDR3 sequence reads: CSVEPGGETQYF. The CDR3 nucleotides read TGCAGCGTTGAGCCAGGGGGAGAGACCCAGTACTTC.

Ten or more counts support this clonotype. The rearrangement links TRBV5-5 to TRBJ1-4, with 9 bases matching TRBD1. The germline CDR1 and CDR2 sequences are SGHKS and YYEKEE (reference sequence). This CDR3 has 15 amino acids. With V trimmed by 2 bases and J by 7 bases, 6 bases remained unmatched. The CDR3 DNA sequence: TGTGCCAGCAGCTTTGGGACAGGGCGGGGTGAAAAACTGTTTTTT. This encodes CASSFGTGRGEKLFF.

This chain uses TRBV19 with TRBJ1-5; D gene uncertain. The CDR3 runs to 12 residues. Trimming pared 3 bases from V and 11 bases from J, leaving 11 bases between. From germline, CDR1 is LNHDA and CDR2 SQIVND (reference sequence). The CDR3 nucleotides read TGTGCCAGTAGTATTTCTTCGGAGACCCAGCATTTT. Its translation is CASSISSETQHF.

About this clonotype: A much larger clonotype is one base distant, so this may be a read error. The V call is TRBV9, the J call TRBJ2-2; 7 bases line up with TRBD2. The CDR3 covers 17 residues. The J segment lost 5 bases and the V segment lost 3 bases, leaving 13 bases of the junction unmatched. Germline CDR1 reads SGDLS; CDR2 reads YYNGEE. For the CDR3, the DNA is TGTGCCAGCAGCGCCCCTCCGGGACGGGGGGTTACCGGGGAGCTGTTTTTT. Translating it yields CASSAPPGRGVTGELFF.

This chain connects TRBV12-3 or TRBV12-4 to TRBJ2-3; D perhaps matches TRBD1 (6 bases). V lost 7 bases and J 1 base, leaving 15 bases between the germline ends. The length of the CDR3 is 15 residues. CDR3 bases: TGTGCCAGCATGGGGGCAGGTGTTGGCACAGATACGCAGTATTTT. This gives the protein CASMGAGVGTDTQYF.

This clonotype was detected ten times or more. CDR3 in DNA: TGCAGTGCTAGGGACGGGACTAGCGCGACCTACGAGCAGTACTTC. Its protein is CSARDGTSATYEQYF. This rearrangement joins TRBV20-1 to TRBJ2-7; the match to TRBD2 covers 10 bases. The CDR3 is 15 residues long. The germline V gene has CDR1 DFQATT and CDR2 SNEGSKA (reference sequence). V lost 3 bases, J lost 2 bases, and 7 bases stayed unmatched.

This rearrangement joins TRBV3-1 to TRBJ2-1, with TRBD2 matching over 10 bases. CDR3 length: 15 amino acids. CDR1 and CDR2 from the germline V gene are LGHDT and YNNKEL (reference sequence). The ends lost 4 bases at V and 2 bases at J; junction bases unmatched: 2. CDR3 sequence: CASSPLAGAYNEQFF. CDR3 bases: TGTGCCAGCAGCCCCCTAGCGGGGGCCTACAATGAGCAGTTCTTC.

This clonotype was observed many times. This rearrangement joins TRBV9 to TRBJ2-2, with D unresolved. V gave up 1 base and J gave up 6 bases, with 4 bases separating them. CDR1 and CDR2 (germline): SGDLS, YYNGEE. The CDR3 spans 12 residues. CDR3 nucleotide sequence: TGTGCCAGCAGCGTACAAGCCGGGGAGCTGTTTTTT. Amino acids: CASSVQAGELFF.

This clonotype was counted at least ten times. V gene TRBV30 combines with J gene TRBJ1-5, with D possibly TRBD1 on 5 matching bases. CDR3 length: 15 amino acids. V was clipped by 3 bases and J by 2 bases, with 14 bases between them. From germline, CDR1 is GTSNPN and CDR2 SVGIG (reference sequence). CDR3: CAWSQGSMGNQPQHF. CDR3 DNA sequence: TGTGCCTGGAGCCAGGGAAGCATGGGCAATCAGCCCCAGCATTTT.

Points on this clonotype: A clone one base away is much larger, so this may be a read error. V is TRBV7-2 and J is TRBJ2-5; D is tentatively TRBD1 or TRBD2 (6 bases each). CDR3 size: 15 residues. The germline V gene has CDR1 SGHTA and CDR2 FQGNSA. CDR3 DNA sequence: TGTGCCAGCAGCTTAACGACAGGTCCGGGGGAGACCCAGCACTTC. It specifies CASSLTTGPGETQHF.

The chain employs TRBV7-9 and TRBJ2-3; 12 positions match TRBD2. J was trimmed by 4 bases and V by 1 base; bases with no gene match: 15. Germline loops: CDR1 SEHNR, CDR2 FQNEAQ (reference sequence). The CDR3 spans 20 residues. The CDR3 sequence: CASSLGPRTSGTTPPDTQYF. The CDR3 DNA sequence: TGTGCCAGCAGCTTAGGCCCCCGGACTAGCGGGACAACCCCCCCAGATACGCAGTATTTT.

This clonotype was counted ten times or more. V is TRBV3-1 and J is TRBJ1-5; D remains ambiguous. V lost 2 bases to trimming and J lost 4 bases, with 6 bases between them. The CDR3 runs to 13 residues. The V gene's germline CDR1 is LGHDT and CDR2 YNNKEL (reference sequence). The CDR3 sequence is CASSQSRNQPQHF. The CDR3 DNA reads as TGTGCCAGCAGCCAAAGCAGGAATCAGCCCCAGCATTTT.

This clonotype was picked up one time. The chain combines TRBV30 with TRBJ1-1, with 8 bases fitting TRBD1. CDR1 GTSNPN and CDR2 SVGIG come from the germline V gene (reference sequence). The CDR3 consists of 16 residues. With 5 bases clipped from V and 6 bases from J, the junction kept 17 bases outside the gene matches. The CDR3 region is CAWVRGQASRAAEAFF. For the CDR3, the DNA is TGTGCCTGGGTTAGGGGACAGGCCTCCCGGGCCGCTGAAGCTTTCTTT. The whole variable domain, filled in from reference TRBV30 and TRBJ1-1, reads SQTIHQWPATLVQPVGSPLSLECTVEGTSNPNLYWYRQAAGRGLQLLFYSVGIGQISSEVPQNLSASRPQDRQFILSSKKLLLSDSGFYLCAWVRGQASRAAEAFFGQGTRLTVV.

As regards this clonotype: The CDR3 end shows no conserved phenylalanine or tryptophan, and so a read error is likely. No DNA is shown, since the ends of the CDR3 on it are uncertain; the CDR3 is the one TCRdb lists. V usage is TRBV20-1 and J usage is TRBJ2-5; the table names TRBD2, a call not compared with the DNA. Inclusive of both ends, the CDR3 amounts to 12 amino acids. Germline V CDR1 and CDR2: DFQATT, SNEGSKA (reference sequence). The CDR3 sequence is CSARLTSGRAII.

This rearrangement joins TRBV20-1 to TRBJ1-4, with 7 bases identical to TRBD1. After removal of 0 bases from V and 6 bases from J, the junction contained 4 bases not matched to a gene. The CDR3 is 14 residues long. Germline CDR1 is DFQATT and CDR2 is SNEGSKA (reference sequence). CDR3 loop: CSARDRGEDEKLFF. Here the CDR3 DNA reads TGCAGTGCTAGAGACAGGGGGGAAGATGAAAAACTGTTTTTT.

In this sample, this clonotype turned up a few times. V gene TRBV3-1 combines with J gene TRBJ1-1; D is possibly TRBD1 (5 bases). Trimming cost V 3 bases and J 7 bases, with 12 bases left between them. CDR1 and CDR2 (germline): LGHDT, YNNKEL (reference sequence). This CDR3 has 13 amino acids. Here the CDR3 reads CASSQGLNLEAFF. The CDR3 coding sequence is TGTGCCAGCAGCCAGGGACTAAACCTTGAAGCTTTCTTT.

The V and J genes are TRBV7-3 and TRBJ2-7; 8 nucleotides line up with TRBD2. The ends lost 4 bases at V and 0 bases at J; junction bases unmatched: 5. Germline V gene data show CDR1 as SGHTA and CDR2 as FQGTGA. The CDR3 runs to 15 residues. For the CDR3, the DNA is TGTGCCAGCAGCTCCCAAGCGGGGGTCTCCTACGAGCAGTACTTC. This encodes CASSSQAGVSYEQYF.

A remark on this clonotype: A read error is possible here, since a much larger clone lies one base away. The CDR3 spells CASSRGQGGGNTEPFF. CDR3 bases: TGTGCCAGCAGCCGGGGACAGGGGGGTGGGAACACTGAACCTTTCTTT. The V gene is TRBV7-9, the J gene TRBJ1-1, with 11 bases identical to TRBD1. The germline V gene has CDR1 SEHNR and CDR2 FQNEAQ (reference sequence). The CDR3 loop spans 16 amino acids.

This clonotype came up many times. The genes are TRBV7-3 and TRBJ2-2; 7 bases line up with TRBD2. V shed 2 bases and J 3 bases; nucleotides not matched to a gene: 6. Germline V gene data show CDR1 as SGHTA and CDR2 as FQGTGA. The CDR3 contains 16 residues. The CDR3 is CASSLHSSGDTGELFF. The CDR3 DNA reads as TGTGCCAGCAGCTTACATTCTAGCGGAGACACCGGGGAGCTGTTTTTT.

The sample holds a few counts of this clonotype. The chain uses TRBV12-3 or TRBV12-4 and TRBJ2-4; 7 bases line up with TRBD2. Unmatched junction bases numbered 8, after V lost 3 bases and J lost 6 bases. This CDR3 comprises 15 residues. The CDR3: CASSFASGGSNIQYF. CDR3 nucleotide sequence: TGTGCCAGCAGTTTCGCCTCGGGAGGATCAAACATTCAGTACTTC.

This clonotype was found many times. The chain is built from TRBV3-1 and TRBJ2-7; TRBD2 matches at 7 bases. This CDR3 is built from 15 residues. The trim removed 6 bases at V and 3 bases at J, leaving 11 bases unmatched. Germline values: CDR1 LGHDT, CDR2 YNNKEL (reference sequence). CDR3 coding DNA: TGTGCCAGCAGGGTGGGACTATCCCGACACTACGAGCAGTACTTC. This codes for CASRVGLSRHYEQYF.

This clonotype has ten or more counts. The V and J genes are TRBV7-3 and TRBJ1-6; D remains ambiguous. Germline loops: CDR1 SGHTA, CDR2 FQGTGA. With 1 base removed from V and 8 bases from J, the gap between germline ends came to 9 bases. This CDR3 spans 14 amino acids. The CDR3 DNA follows: TGTGCCAGCAGCTTAAAAGGATCCGATTCACCCCTCCACTTT. It translates to CASSLKGSDSPLHF.

At least ten counts were recorded for this clonotype. The chain employs TRBV9 and TRBJ2-3; D may be TRBD2 (5 bases). The CDR3 covers 15 residues. The V gene lost 0 bases and the J gene lost 3 bases, with 11 bases spanning the gap. The germline V gene encodes CDR1 SGDLS and CDR2 YYNGEE. In DNA, the CDR3 is TGTGCCAGCAGCGTAGCCGGAGGTAGGACAGATACGCAGTATTTT. Translating gives CASSVAGGRTDTQYF. Full variable domain (remainder filled in from reference TRBV9 and TRBJ2-3): DSGVTQTPKHLITATGQRVTLRCSPRSGDLSVYWYQQSLDQGLQFLIQYYNGEERAKGNILERFSAQQFPDLHSELNLSSLELGDSALYFCASSVAGGRTDTQYFGPGTRLTVL.